This T cell receptor beta chain was documented in a study of T-cell reconstitution after alpha-beta-depleted transplantation in children. The CDR3 runs 15 residues. CDR1 MNHEY and CDR2 SVGAGI come from the germline V gene. The V and J ends lost 2 bases and 2 bases respectively, with 11 bases between them. Unique molecular identifiers were used to barcode this TCRbeta library. TCRdb independently ran MiXCR on the PCR reads; one entry per CDR3 protein. The table includes about 400,000 distinct CDR3 sequences, about an eighth detected once. This clonotype was seen a handful of times. The rearrangement joins TRBV6-5 to TRBJ2-3; perhaps D is TRBD1 or TRBD2 (5 bases each). The clonotype comes from a human donor who donated a stem cell graft to a child with Fanconi anemia. Here the sequenced sample was PBMCs, taken from the stem cell graft. This chain's CDR3 is CASSYGGSVTDTQYF. CDR3 nucleotides: TGTGCCAGCAGTTACGGGGGTTCCGTCACAGATACGCAGTATTTT.